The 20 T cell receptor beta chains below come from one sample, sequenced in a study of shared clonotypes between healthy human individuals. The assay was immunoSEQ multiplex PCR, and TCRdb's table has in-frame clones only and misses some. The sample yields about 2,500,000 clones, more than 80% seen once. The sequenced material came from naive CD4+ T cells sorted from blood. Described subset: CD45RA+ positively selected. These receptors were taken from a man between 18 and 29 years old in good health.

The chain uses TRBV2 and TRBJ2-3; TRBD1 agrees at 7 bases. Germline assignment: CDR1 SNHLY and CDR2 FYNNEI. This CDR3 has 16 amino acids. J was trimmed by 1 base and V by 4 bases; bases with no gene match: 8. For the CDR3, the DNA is TGTGCCAGCAGTGCCTCCGGGACAGTGGGCACAGATACGCAGTATTTT. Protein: CASSASGTVGTDTQYF.

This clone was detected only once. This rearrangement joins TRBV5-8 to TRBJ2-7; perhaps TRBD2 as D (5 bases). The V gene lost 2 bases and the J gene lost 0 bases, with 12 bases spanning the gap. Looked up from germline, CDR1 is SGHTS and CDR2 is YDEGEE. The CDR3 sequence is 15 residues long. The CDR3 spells CASSFGSGISYEQYF. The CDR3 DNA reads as TGTGCCAGCAGCTTTGGTTCGGGGATCTCCTACGAGCAGTACTTC. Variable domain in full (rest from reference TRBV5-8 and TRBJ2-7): EAGVTQSPTHLIKTRGQQATLRCSPISGHTSVYWYQQALGLGLQFLLWYDEGEERNRGNFPPRFSGRQFPNYSSELNVNALELEDSALYLCASSFGSGISYEQYFGPGTRLTVT.

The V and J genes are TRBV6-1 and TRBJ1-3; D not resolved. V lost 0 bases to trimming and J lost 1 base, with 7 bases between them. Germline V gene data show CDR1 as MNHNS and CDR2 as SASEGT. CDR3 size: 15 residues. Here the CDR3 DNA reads TGTGCCAGCAGTGAAGCCGCAGTTTCTGGAAACACCATATATTTT. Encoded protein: CASSEAAVSGNTIYF.

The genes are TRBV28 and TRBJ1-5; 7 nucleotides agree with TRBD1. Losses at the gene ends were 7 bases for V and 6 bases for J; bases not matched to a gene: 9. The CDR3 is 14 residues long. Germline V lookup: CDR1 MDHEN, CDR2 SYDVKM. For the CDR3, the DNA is TGTGCCAGCAATTCTTACTCAGGGGGTCAGCCCCAGCATTTT. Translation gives CASNSYSGGQPQHF.

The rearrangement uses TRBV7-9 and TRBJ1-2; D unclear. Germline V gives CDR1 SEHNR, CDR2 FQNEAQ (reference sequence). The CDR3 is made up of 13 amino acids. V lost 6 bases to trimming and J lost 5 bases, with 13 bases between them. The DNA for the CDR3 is TGTGCCAGCAGTTCCCGCAGTGGTTATGGCTACACCTTC. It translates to CASSSRSGYGYTF.

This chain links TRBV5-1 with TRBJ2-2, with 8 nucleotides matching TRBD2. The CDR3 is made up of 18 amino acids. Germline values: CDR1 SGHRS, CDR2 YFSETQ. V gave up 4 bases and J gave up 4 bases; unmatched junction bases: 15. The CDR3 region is CASSRGGLVAGPTGELFF. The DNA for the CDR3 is TGCGCCAGCAGCCGAGGGGGATTGGTAGCGGGACCCACCGGGGAGCTGTTTTTT.

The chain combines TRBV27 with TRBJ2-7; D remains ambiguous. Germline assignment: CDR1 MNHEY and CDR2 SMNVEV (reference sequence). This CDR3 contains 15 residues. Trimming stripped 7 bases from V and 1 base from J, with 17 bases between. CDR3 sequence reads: CASTPYDGRSYEQYF. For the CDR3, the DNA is TGTGCCAGCACCCCTTACGACGGACGATCCTACGAGCAGTACTTC.

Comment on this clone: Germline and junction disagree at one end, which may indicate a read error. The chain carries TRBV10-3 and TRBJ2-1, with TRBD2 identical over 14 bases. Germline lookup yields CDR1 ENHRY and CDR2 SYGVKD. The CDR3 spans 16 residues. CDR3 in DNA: TGTGCCACCAGTCGGTGGACTAGCGGGGGGACGGATGAGCAGTTCTTC. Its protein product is CATSRWTSGGTDEQFF.

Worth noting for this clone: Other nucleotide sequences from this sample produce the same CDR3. As DNA, the CDR3 is TGTGCCAGCAGCCGACAGGGAAATGAGCAGTTCTTC. It codes for CASSRQGNEQFF. V and J are TRBV4-2 and TRBJ2-1, with 7 bases identical to TRBD1. The V and J ends lost 4 bases and 7 bases, in that order; junction bases with no gene match: 1. This CDR3 contains 12 residues. Germline V gene data show CDR1 as LGHNA and CDR2 as YNFKEQ.

The CDR3 coding sequence is TGTGCCAGCAGCTCGGGCAGCTCCTACGAGCAGTACTTC. This gives the protein CASSSGSSYEQYF. The chain has TRBV5-6 and TRBJ2-7; no clear D. The CDR3 is made up of 13 amino acids. The V and J ends lost 3 bases and 0 bases respectively, with 7 bases between them. Germline-derived CDR1 and CDR2 are SGHDT and YYEEEE.

The CDR3 sequence: CASSEVGQPQHF. The DNA for the CDR3 is TGTGCCAGCAGTGAAGTTGGCCAGCCCCAGCATTTT. V gene TRBV2 combines with J gene TRBJ1-5; D remains unclear. Between the trimmed V and J ends, which lost 1 base and 7 bases, there was a span of 5 bases. This CDR3 region has 12 residues. Germline V lookup: CDR1 SNHLY, CDR2 FYNNEI.

The CDR3 loop is CASSAGQGYEQYF. CDR3 coding DNA: TGCGCCAGCAGTGCCGGACAGGGGTACGAGCAGTACTTC. The chain recombines TRBV10-2 with TRBJ2-7, with 9 bases that match TRBD1. This CDR3 is 13 amino acids long. Per germline, CDR1 WSHSY and CDR2 SAAADI. Trimming removed 4 bases from V and 4 bases from J; junction bases left unmatched: 2.

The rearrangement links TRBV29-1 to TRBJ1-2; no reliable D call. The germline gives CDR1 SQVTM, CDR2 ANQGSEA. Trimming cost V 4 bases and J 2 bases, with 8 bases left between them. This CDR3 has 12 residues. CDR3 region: CSVVLGNYGYTF. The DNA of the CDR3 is TGCAGCGTTGTATTAGGGAACTATGGCTACACCTTC.

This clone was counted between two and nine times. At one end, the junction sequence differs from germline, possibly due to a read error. The CDR3 region is CATSRDRGSGYEQYF. In nucleotides, the CDR3 is TGTGCCACCAGCCGAGACCGAGGATCGGGCTACGAGCAGTACTTC. The chain joins TRBV15 to TRBJ2-7; no clear D gene. Germline V CDR1 and CDR2: LNHNV, YYDKDF (reference sequence). The length of the CDR3 is 15 residues. Looking up the rest from reference TRBV15 and TRBJ2-7 gives the full variable domain: DAMVIQNPRYQVTQFGKPVTLSCSQTLNHNVMYWYQQKSSQAPKLLFHYYDKDFNNEADTPDNFQSRRPNTSFCFLDIRSPGLGDTAMYLCATSRDRGSGYEQYFGPGTRLTVT.

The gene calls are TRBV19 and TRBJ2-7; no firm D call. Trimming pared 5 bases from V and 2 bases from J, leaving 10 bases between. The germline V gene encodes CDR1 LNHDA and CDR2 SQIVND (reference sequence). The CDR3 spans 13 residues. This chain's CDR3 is CASSLTPTYEQYF. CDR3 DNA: TGTGCCAGTAGTCTGACTCCCACCTACGAGCAGTACTTC.

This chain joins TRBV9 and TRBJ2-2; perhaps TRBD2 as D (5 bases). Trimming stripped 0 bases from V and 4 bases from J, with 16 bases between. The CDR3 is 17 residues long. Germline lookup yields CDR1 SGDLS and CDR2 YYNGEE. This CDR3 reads CASSVATRTGATGELFF. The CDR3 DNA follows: TGTGCCAGCAGCGTAGCTACGAGGACTGGCGCCACCGGGGAGCTGTTTTTT.

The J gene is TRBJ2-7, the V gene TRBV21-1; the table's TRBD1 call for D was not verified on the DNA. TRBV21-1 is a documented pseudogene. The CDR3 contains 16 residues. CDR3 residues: CASSSRPGQTSYEQYF. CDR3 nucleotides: TGTGCCAGCAGCAGCCGACCGGGACAAACAAGTTACGAGCAGTACTTC.

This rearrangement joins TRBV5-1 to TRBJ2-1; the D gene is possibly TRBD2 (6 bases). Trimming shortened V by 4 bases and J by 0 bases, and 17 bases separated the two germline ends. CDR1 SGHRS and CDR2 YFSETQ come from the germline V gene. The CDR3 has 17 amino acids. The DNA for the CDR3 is TGCGCCAGCAGCCGTTGGGGGGTTTCAAGCTCCTACAATGAGCAGTTCTTC. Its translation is CASSRWGVSSSYNEQFF.

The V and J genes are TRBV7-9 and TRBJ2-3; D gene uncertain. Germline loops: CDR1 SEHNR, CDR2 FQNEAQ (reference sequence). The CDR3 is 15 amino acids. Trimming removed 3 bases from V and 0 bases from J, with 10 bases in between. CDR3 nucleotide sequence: TGTGCCAGCAGCTTGTTAGCAGCTAGCACAGATACGCAGTATTTT. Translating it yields CASSLLAASTDTQYF.

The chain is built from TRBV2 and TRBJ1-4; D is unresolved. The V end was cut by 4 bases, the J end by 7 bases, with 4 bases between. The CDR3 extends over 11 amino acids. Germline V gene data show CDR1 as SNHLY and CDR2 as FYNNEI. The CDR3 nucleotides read TGTGCCAGCAGTGTAAGTGAAAAACTGTTTTTT. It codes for CASSVSEKLFF.